Shown below are 5 T cell receptor beta chains from a single sample sequenced in a study of CD8 T cells in ankylosing spondylitis (TCRdb year 2017). Preparation of the library involved 5' RACE. The reads were generated on an Illumina HiSeq 2500. Using fastp at Q25 and MiXCR, TCRdb reprocessed the public reads and kept productive beta chains. CDR3 protein sequences are deduplicated, and each keeps its most common genes and DNA. For this sample there are under 250,000 distinct CDR3 sequences; over 30% appear just once. Around 4.4% of the sample is taken by the ten largest. Sequenced material: blood, either unsorted or a sorted T cell fraction (not recorded which). The receptor source for this set is a male donor with ankylosing spondylitis or in good health (not recorded which).

This chain connects TRBV9 to TRBJ2-1; 12 bases align to TRBD2. The CDR3 covers 17 residues. From germline, CDR1 is SGDLS and CDR2 YYNGEE. V shed 2 bases and J 3 bases; nucleotides not matched to a gene: 6. The DNA for the CDR3 is TGTGCCAGCAGCGTGGATCCGGGACTAGCGGGCTACAATGAGCAGTTCTTC. It encodes CASSVDPGLAGYNEQFF.

The rearrangement joins TRBV12-3 or TRBV12-4 to TRBJ2-7; D call uncertain. V was shortened by 5 bases and J by 1 base, with 9 bases between the two germline ends. The CDR3 runs 13 residues. CDR3 in DNA: TGTGCCAGCAGTACCACAGTATCCTACGAGCAGTACTTC. This encodes CASSTTVSYEQYF.

V is TRBV7-9 and J is TRBJ2-1, with 11 bases aligning to TRBD1. This CDR3 contains 17 residues. V shed 1 base and J 3 bases; nucleotides not matched to a gene: 5. Germline V gives CDR1 SEHNR, CDR2 FQNEAQ (reference sequence). The CDR3 coding sequence is TGTGCCAGCAGCTTAGTCCCGGGACAGGGGGGCTACAATGAGCAGTTCTTC. Its protein product is CASSLVPGQGGYNEQFF. Full variable domain (missing parts from reference TRBV7-9 and TRBJ2-1): DTGVSQNPRHKITKRGQNVTFRCDPISEHNRLYWYRQTLGQGPEFLTYFQNEAQLEKSRLLSDRFSAERPKGSFSTLEIQRTEQGDSAMYLCASSLVPGQGGYNEQFFGPGTRLTVL.

The gene calls are TRBV10-2 and TRBJ2-1, with TRBD2 identical over 7 bases. CDR3 length: 14 amino acids. CDR1 is WSHSY, CDR2 SAAADI, per germline. The ends lost 9 bases at V and 6 bases at J; junction bases unmatched: 11. CDR3 DNA sequence: TGCGCCAGGGGAGGGGCGAACCTTTGCAATGAGCAGTTCTTC. Encoded protein: CARGGANLCNEQFF.

The chain joins TRBV7-2 to TRBJ1-1; D uncertain. Trimming pared 5 bases from V and 5 bases from J, leaving 6 bases between. Germline assignment: CDR1 SGHTA and CDR2 FQGNSA. The CDR3 totals 11 residues. CDR3 sequence: CASSPWTEAFF. The CDR3 DNA follows: TGTGCCAGCAGCCCGTGGACTGAAGCTTTCTTT.